Shown below are 2 T cell receptor beta chains from a single sample sequenced in a study of beta chain features in type 1 diabetes. Sequenced material consisted of expressed TCRB transcripts (all of the isolated RNA was reverse transcribed). The data were produced by immunoSEQ multiplex PCR, yet TCRdb's version contains in-frame clones alone and is incomplete. The data show hundreds of thousands of clones, approximately 31% seen once. The sequencing sample was made of naive CD4+ T cells from blood. These receptors were taken from a man between 18 and 29 years old in good health.

The chain recombines TRBV4-2 with TRBJ2-7, with 11 nucleotides matching TRBD2. The trim removed 5 bases at V and 1 base at J, leaving 4 bases unmatched. CDR1 is LGHNA and CDR2 is YNFKEQ in the germline V gene. CDR3 length: 15 residues. The CDR3 region is CASSTTSGRSYEQYF. CDR3 coding DNA: TGTGCCAGCAGCACAACTAGCGGGAGATCCTACGAGCAGTACTTC.

This clone was counted between two and nine times. This rearrangement joins TRBV29-1 to TRBJ1-5, with 8 bases lining up with TRBD1. This CDR3 is 14 amino acids long. From germline, CDR1 is SQVTM and CDR2 ANQGSEA. The junction had 5 bases not matched to a gene; V was cut back by 4 bases and J by 3 bases. The CDR3 is CSVVVTGDNQPQHF. CDR3 DNA sequence: TGCAGCGTTGTCGTGACAGGGGACAATCAGCCCCAGCATTTT.